The entry below describes one T cell receptor (beta chain). These data originate in a study of blood T cell repertoires in COVID-19. Study summary: From the United States, Italy and Spain came samples of acute and convalescent COVID-19. Nucleic acid was either cDNA or gDNA, and it came from T cells, B-cell-depleted T cells, or PBMCs.

V lost 7 bases and J lost 2; bases outside the gene matches: 8. Germline V CDR1 and CDR2: GTSNPN, SVGIG (reference sequence). The CDR3 totals 13 residues. Original processing notes: Counts of nucleated cells, estimated from reference gene primer amplification, were obtained. TCRdb's copy holds only in-frame clones and misses some; the assay was immunoSEQ multiplex PCR. V and J calls and clone size are those listed in that table; D and trimming were worked out from the DNA. The table has about 33,000 clones, approximately 85% seen once; the top ten hold approximately 7%. The sequenced sample was peripheral blood. The receptor's source is a human donor in a cohort sampled during active COVID-19. V and J are TRBV30 and TRBJ2-7, with 7 bases matching TRBD1. The CDR3: CASLGQVAYEQYF. The CDR3 DNA sequence: TGTGCCTCCCTAGGACAGGTCGCCTACGAGCAGTACTTC.